This is a list of T cell receptor beta chains from one sample in a study of cytomegalovirus exposure and HLA in healthy donors. Profiled with immunoSEQ multiplex PCR; TCRdb holds only in-frame clones, not every one. The table shows approximately 160,000 clones, with roughly 80% occurring only once. Sequencing input: PBMCs. These receptors all stem from a man aged 18-30 years in good health and CMV-seronegative. Both conserved end residues are trimmed from each CDR3. D genes are given only for firm matches.

j_call d_call v_call cdr3_aa
TRBJ2-1 TRBD2 TRBV10-3 AISETSGGVSNEQF
TRBJ2-7 TRBD1 TRBV2 ASRGQGSNEQY
TRBJ2-1 TRBD2 TRBV18 ASSPQTSGSQHEQF
TRBJ2-4 TRBD1 TRBV4-1 ASSSPGQKNIQY
TRBJ1-4 NA TRBV4-3 ASSQGPPEKLF
TRBJ1-2 NA TRBV18 ASSPQELYGYT
TRBJ2-7 NA TRBV14 ASSRKQGYEQY
TRBJ1-1 NA TRBV4-1 ASSPTVWTEAF
TRBJ1-2 TRBD1 TRBV6-5 ASSYSVGGSYGYT
TRBJ1-2 NA TRBV10-1 ASSEDSTKPHNYGYT
TRBJ2-5 TRBD2 TRBV7-8 ASSLTSGGAWQETQY
TRBJ1-6 NA TRBV27 ASSGGRASSYNSPLH
TRBJ2-2 NA TRBV27 ASSPQPSVYTGELF
TRBJ1-6 TRBD1 TRBV5-1 ASSLAQGIRNSPLH
TRBJ1-1 TRBD1 TRBV4-1 ASSQMGQWNTEAF
TRBJ2-1 TRBD2 TRBV19 ASSVLTSGRKNEQF